This is a list of T cell receptor beta chains from one sample in a study of CD8 T cells in ankylosing spondylitis. TCRdb called the 5' RACE reads again in MiXCR, with one record for every CDR3 protein. The sample includes about 540,000 distinct CDR3 sequences, approximately 12% of them seen just once. Sequencing was done on a sample of blood, either unsorted or a sorted T cell fraction (not recorded which). Receptors were obtained from a male donor with ankylosing spondylitis. CDR3s include the opening cysteine and the closing phenylalanine or tryptophan. The D gene is left open where the match is weak. Size is stated for part of the rows, as once, few or many counts, or as a class when the clone is expanded.

abundance,v_gene,len,j_gene,d_gene,CDR3nt,CDR3aa
-,TRBV16,15,TRBJ1-5,-,TGTGCCAGCAGCCAACGGGCACACACCAATCAGCCCCAGCATTTT,CASSQRAHTNQPQHF
-,TRBV5-1,16,TRBJ2-1,TRBD2,TGCGCCAGCAGCTTCGGGACTAGCGGGAGTTACAATGAGCAGTTCTTC,CASSFGTSGSYNEQFF
many,TRBV20-1,12,TRBJ2-5,-,TGCAGTGCTAGATGGAGGCGAGAGACCCAGTACTTC,CSARWRRETQYF
-,TRBV12-3/TRBV12-4,13,TRBJ2-1,-,TGTGCCAACACAACTTCGTCCTACAATGAGCAGTTCTTC,CANTTSSYNEQFF
-,TRBV27,16,TRBJ2-5,-,TGTGCCAGCAGTTTAAGTGGCAGGCCGTACCAAGAGACCCAGTACTTC,CASSLSGRPYQETQYF
-,TRBV5-1,14,TRBJ2-7,-,TGCGCCAGCAGGGGGGACCCGAGCTCCTACGAGCAGTACTTC,CASRGDPSSYEQYF
few,TRBV19,14,TRBJ1-1,-,TGTGCCAGTATCATAAACCGGGTTCACACTGAAGCTTTCTTT,CASIINRVHTEAFF
many,TRBV12-3/TRBV12-4,13,TRBJ1-3,-,TGTGCCAGCAGTTTATACAGGGGAAACACCATATATTTT,CASSLYRGNTIYF
few,TRBV28,17,TRBJ2-5,TRBD1,TGTGCCAGCAGCCGACCACCGGGACAGCAGTACCAAGAGACCCAGTACTTC,CASSRPPGQQYQETQYF
many,TRBV21-1,16,TRBJ1-2,-,TGTGCCAGCAGCACCCCCGGGACAAGTATTTCGTATGGCTACACCTTC,CASSTPGTSISYGYTF
-,TRBV28,22,TRBJ2-1,TRBD1,TGTGCCAGCAGTTTAACCTTCGCTTGGGACAGCCAAAGACTACAAAATAACAATGAGCAGTTCTTC,CASSLTFAWDSQRLQNNNEQFF
many,TRBV29-1,14,TRBJ2-3,-,TGCAGCGTCCTGGGAGCGCCCGATTTAGATACGCAGTATTTT,CSVLGAPDLDTQYF
few,TRBV20-1,12,TRBJ2-5,-,TGCAGTGCCTCTGCTTCGGAGGACACCCAGTACTTC,CSASASEDTQYF
-,TRBV11-2,13,TRBJ1-5,-,TGTGCCAGCAGCCCCCGAGGCGAGGGGCCCCAGCATTTT,CASSPRGEGPQHF
few,TRBV12-3/TRBV12-4,14,TRBJ2-2,-,TGTGCCAGCGCCGCGACAGGGACTACCGGGGAGCTGTTTTTT,CASAATGTTGELFF
many,TRBV12-3/TRBV12-4,11,TRBJ1-4,-,TGTGCCAGCACCCCCAATGAAAAACTGTTTTTT,CASTPNEKLFF
-,TRBV18,15,TRBJ1-5,-,TGTGCCAGCTCACCGCGGAAAGATAGCAATCAGCCCCAGCATTTT,CASSPRKDSNQPQHF
few,TRBV2,13,TRBJ1-1,-,TGTGCCAGCAGAAGGGTATTGGACACTGAAGCTTTCTTT,CASRRVLDTEAFF
few,TRBV27,15,TRBJ2-2,TRBD2,TGTGCCACCCTAGCGGGAGGGCCAAACACCGGGGAGCTGTTTTTT,CATLAGGPNTGELFF
few,TRBV7-2,15,TRBJ2-3,-,TGTGCCAGCAGCTTAGGACATGGGCTCCCAGATACGCAGTATTTT,CASSLGHGLPDTQYF
-,TRBV18,15,TRBJ2-4,-,TGTGCCGCGTCTCGGGGCTGTGAGCCAAAAAACATTCAGTACTTC,CAASRGCEPKNIQYF
few,TRBV5-1,15,TRBJ2-7,-,TGCGCCAGCAGCTTGGCCGGGACCCCGCCCTACGAGCAGTACTTC,CASSLAGTPPYEQYF